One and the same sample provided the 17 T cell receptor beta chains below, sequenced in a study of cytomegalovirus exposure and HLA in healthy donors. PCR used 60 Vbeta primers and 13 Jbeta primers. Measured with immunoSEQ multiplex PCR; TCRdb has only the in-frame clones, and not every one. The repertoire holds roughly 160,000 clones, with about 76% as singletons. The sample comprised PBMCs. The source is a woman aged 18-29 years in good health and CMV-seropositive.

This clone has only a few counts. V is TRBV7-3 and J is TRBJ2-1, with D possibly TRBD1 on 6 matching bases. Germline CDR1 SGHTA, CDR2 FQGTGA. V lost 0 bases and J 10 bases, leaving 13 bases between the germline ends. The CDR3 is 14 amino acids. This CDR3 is CASSLTALGTEQFF. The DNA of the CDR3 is TGTGCCAGCAGCTTAACGGCCCTTGGGACAGAGCAGTTCTTC.

The CDR3 bases are TGTGCCAGCAGCCTCAGGACTAGCGGGGGGGTCCCCCAGTACTTC. Translating gives CASSLRTSGGVPQYF. V and J are TRBV11-1 and TRBJ2-5; 15 positions agree with TRBD2. The CDR3 is made up of 15 amino acids. Per germline, CDR1 SGHAT and CDR2 FQDESV (reference sequence). Trimming removed 5 bases from V and 9 bases from J; junction bases left unmatched: 7. Using reference TRBV11-1 and TRBJ2-5 for the parts outside the CDR3, the full variable domain is EAEVAQSPRYKITEKSQAVAFWCDPISGHATLYWYRQILGQGPELLVQFQDESVVDDSQLPKDRFSAERLKGVDSTLKIQPAELGDSAMYLCASSLRTSGGVPQYFGPGTRLLVL.

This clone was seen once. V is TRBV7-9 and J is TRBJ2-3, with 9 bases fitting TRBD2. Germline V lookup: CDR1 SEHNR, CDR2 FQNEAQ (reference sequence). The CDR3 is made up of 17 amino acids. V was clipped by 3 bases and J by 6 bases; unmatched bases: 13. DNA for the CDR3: TGTGCCAGCAGCTTCCCCAGGGTAGCGGGGGAGGAGGATACGCAGTATTTT. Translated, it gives CASSFPRVAGEEDTQYF.

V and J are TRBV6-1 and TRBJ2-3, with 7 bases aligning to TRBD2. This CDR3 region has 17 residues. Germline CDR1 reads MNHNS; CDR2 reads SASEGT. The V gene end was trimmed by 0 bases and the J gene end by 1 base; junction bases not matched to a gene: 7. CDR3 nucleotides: TGTGCCAGCAGTGAAGCGGGAGGGTTGGTTGGCACAGATACGCAGTATTTT. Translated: CASSEAGGLVGTDTQYF.

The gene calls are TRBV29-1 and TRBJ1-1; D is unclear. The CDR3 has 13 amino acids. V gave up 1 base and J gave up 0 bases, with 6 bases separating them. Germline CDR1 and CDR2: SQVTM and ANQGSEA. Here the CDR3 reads CSVEVGMNTEAFF. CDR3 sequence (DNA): TGCAGCGTTGAAGTGGGCATGAACACTGAAGCTTTCTTT.

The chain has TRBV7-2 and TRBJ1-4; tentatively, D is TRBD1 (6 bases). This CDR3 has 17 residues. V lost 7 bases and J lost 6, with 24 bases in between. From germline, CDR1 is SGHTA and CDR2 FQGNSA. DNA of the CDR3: TGTGCCAGCACCCGAGGGGGGGGAGGGGGGGGCTATGAAAAACTGTTTTTT. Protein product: CASTRGGGGGGYEKLFF.

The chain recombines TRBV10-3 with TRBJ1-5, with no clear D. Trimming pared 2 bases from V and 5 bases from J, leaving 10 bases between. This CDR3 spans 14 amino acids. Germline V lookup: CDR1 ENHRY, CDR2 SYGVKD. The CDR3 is CAISETPDYQPQHF. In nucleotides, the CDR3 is TGTGCCATCAGTGAGACCCCTGACTATCAGCCCCAGCATTTT.

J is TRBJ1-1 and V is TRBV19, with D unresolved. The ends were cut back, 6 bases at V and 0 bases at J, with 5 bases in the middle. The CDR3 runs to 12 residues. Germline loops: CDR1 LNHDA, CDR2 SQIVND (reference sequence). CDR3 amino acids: CASSKLNTEAFF. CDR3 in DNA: TGTGCCAGTAGCAAATTGAACACTGAAGCTTTCTTT.

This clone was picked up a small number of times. The DNA for the CDR3 is TGTGCCTGGAGTCCGACGCATGCAAGAGCGGGGGAGCAGTTCTTC. It codes for CAWSPTHARAGEQFF. V usage is TRBV30 and J usage is TRBJ2-1; 7 bases fit TRBD2. Germline-derived CDR1 and CDR2 are GTSNPN and SVGIG (reference sequence). The CDR3 totals 15 residues. V dropped 2 bases and J dropped 10; count of bases not matched to a gene: 14.

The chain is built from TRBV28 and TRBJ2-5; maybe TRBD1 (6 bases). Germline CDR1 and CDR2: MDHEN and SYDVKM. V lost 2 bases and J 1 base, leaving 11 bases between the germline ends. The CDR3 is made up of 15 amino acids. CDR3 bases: TGTGCCAGCAGTTTAACTTACAGGGTCCAAGAGACCCAGTACTTC. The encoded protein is CASSLTYRVQETQYF. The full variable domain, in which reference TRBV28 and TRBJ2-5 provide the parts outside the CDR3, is DVKVTQSSRYLVKRTGEKVFLECVQDMDHENMFWYRQDPGLGLRLIYFSYDVKMKEKGDIPEGYSVSREKKERFSLILESASTNQTSMYLCASSLTYRVQETQYFGPGTRLLVL.

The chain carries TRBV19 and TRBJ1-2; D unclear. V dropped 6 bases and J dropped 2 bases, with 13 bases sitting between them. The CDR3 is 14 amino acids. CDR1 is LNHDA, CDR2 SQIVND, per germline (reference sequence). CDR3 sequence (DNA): TGTGCCAGTAGCCTACTTGGGAGCAACTATGGCTACACCTTC. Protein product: CASSLLGSNYGYTF. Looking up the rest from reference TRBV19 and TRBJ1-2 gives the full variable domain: DGGITQSPKYLFRKEGQNVTLSCEQNLNHDAMYWYRQDPGQGLRLIYYSQIVNDFQKGDIAEGYSVSREKKESFPLTVTSAQKNPTAFYLCASSLLGSNYGYTFGSGTRLTVV.

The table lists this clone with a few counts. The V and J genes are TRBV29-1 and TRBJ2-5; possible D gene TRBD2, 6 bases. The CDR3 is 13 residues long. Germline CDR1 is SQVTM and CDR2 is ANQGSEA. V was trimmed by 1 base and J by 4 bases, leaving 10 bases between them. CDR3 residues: CSVEGGEVETQYF. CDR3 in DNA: TGCAGCGTTGAAGGGGGGGAGGTAGAGACCCAGTACTTC.

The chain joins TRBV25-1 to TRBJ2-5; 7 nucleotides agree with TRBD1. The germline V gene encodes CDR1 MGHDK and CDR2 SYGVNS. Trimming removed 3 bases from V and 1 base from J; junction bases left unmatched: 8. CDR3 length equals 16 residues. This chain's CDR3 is CASSDVGDRVQETQYF. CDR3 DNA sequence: TGTGCCAGCAGTGATGTAGGGGACAGAGTCCAAGAGACCCAGTACTTC.

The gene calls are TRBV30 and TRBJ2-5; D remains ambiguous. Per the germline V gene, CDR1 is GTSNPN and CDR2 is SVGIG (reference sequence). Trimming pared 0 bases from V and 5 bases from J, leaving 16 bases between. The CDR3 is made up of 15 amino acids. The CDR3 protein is CAWSVRLLKSETQYF. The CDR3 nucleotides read TGTGCCTGGAGTGTGAGGTTATTGAAGTCGGAGACCCAGTACTTC.

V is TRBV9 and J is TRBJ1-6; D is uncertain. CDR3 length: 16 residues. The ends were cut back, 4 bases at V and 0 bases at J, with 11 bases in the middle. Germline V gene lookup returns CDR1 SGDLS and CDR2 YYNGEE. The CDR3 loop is CASSPGESSYNSPLHF. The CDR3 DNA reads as TGTGCCAGCAGCCCCGGAGAAAGCTCCTATAATTCACCCCTCCACTTT.

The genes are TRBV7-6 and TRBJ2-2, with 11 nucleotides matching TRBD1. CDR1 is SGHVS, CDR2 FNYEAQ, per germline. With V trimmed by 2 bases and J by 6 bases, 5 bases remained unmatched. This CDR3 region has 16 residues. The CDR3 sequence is CASSLMGQGVPGELFF. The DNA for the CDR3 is TGTGCCAGCAGCTTAATGGGACAGGGGGTCCCCGGGGAGCTGTTTTTT.

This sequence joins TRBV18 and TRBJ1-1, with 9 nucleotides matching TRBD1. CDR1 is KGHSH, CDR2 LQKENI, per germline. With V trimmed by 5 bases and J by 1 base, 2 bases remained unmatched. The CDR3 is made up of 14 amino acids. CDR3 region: CASSSGQGNTEAFF. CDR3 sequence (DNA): TGTGCCAGCTCATCGGGACAGGGGAACACTGAAGCTTTCTTT.